This TCR beta chain was sequenced for a study of cytomegalovirus exposure and HLA in healthy donors (dated by TCRdb to 2016 to 2017). Background for the entire study: According to an earlier analysis of a few hundred of the donors, about 179 million T cells yielded roughly 100 million unique TCR beta sequences and roughly 280 Gb of sequence data. An early release that covered roughly 600 HLA-typed donors contained approximately 320 gigabases of sequencing data and around 80 million unique TCR sequences. Of the roughly 390 genotyped donors, roughly 85% fell in the genetic ancestry cluster associated with self-reported Caucasian donors. The study aimed to test whether cataloging public T cell receptors could reveal signatures of past pathogen exposure. The T cell repertoires of several hundred subjects were profiled by immunosequencing and related to cytomegalovirus serostatus. Along with the roughly 670-subject first cohort, a separate validation cohort of 120 different subjects was used. The study combined high-throughput TCR immunosequencing, statistical association of individual TCRs with disease status, and machine learning to predict cytomegalovirus infection status. A later analysis re-analyzed previously published TCR beta repertoires from several hundred donors and added high-resolution HLA genotyping to study TCR occurrence patterns. The later analysis used no new phenotypic data to find candidate immune exposures, relying instead on TCR beta sequences and their occurrence across donors. An earlier analysis of 587 of the donors used high-throughput TCR beta sequencing to judge whether each TCR beta V gene segment behaved as functional or pseudogenic. Donor age, sex, ethnicity and CMV serostatus were collected together with the repertoire data. A later genetic analysis took genome-wide SNP genotypes for about three fifths of the roughly 700 donors and used that subset as a discovery cohort. Every discovery cohort repertoire had been produced on one sequencing platform. HLA typing covered class I and class II loci at four-digit resolution. The number of donors typed differed by locus, with about 629-640 for A, B, C, DRB1 and DQB1, around 560 for DQA1, nearly 610 for DPA1, and some 440 for DPB1. Five DR-DQ haplotypes were treated as single units for association and clustering because of strong linkage in the cohort. Among approximately 370 genotyped donors of the cohort, an average of roughly 230,000 unique TCR beta nucleotide sequences was sequenced per donor, of which approximately 19% were non-productive.

Library method: the immunoSEQ multiplex PCR assay. For the multiplex PCR, a mixture combining 60 forward primers for TCR Vbeta segments and 13 reverse primers for TCR Jbeta segments was used. The CDR3 region of rearranged TCR beta genes was amplified from genomic DNA with a multiplex PCR assay. Amplified TCR beta libraries were sequenced as 87-base-pair reads on the Illumina HiSeq System. As for the authors' bioinformatics: In a later analysis, tens of millions of unique TCR beta chains were counted across the roughly 670 repertoires, and around 10 million of these chains were shared by at least two donors. Raw reads were error-corrected and collapsed into unique sequences with a nearest-neighbor algorithm that merged closely related sequences to remove PCR and sequencing errors. To assign V, D and J gene segments, CDR3 sequences were aligned to IMGT reference sequences. For a sequence to be retained, a match of at least six nucleotides to both a V gene segment and a J gene segment was required. A rearrangement was called productive if the CDR3 had no stop codons and remained in frame with V and J, and every other rearrangement was called non-productive. CDR3 was defined according to IMGT convention as the region running from the second conserved V-encoded cysteine to the conserved J-encoded phenylalanine. Sequences without an unambiguous match to a single V gene segment were excluded from the earlier analysis of approximately 600 of the donors. In an earlier analysis of approximately 500 of the donors, a V segment was called functional when productive rearrangements were above 56.7%, and segregating when the standard deviation between donors exceeded 5%. A statistical classification framework was built to diagnose cytomegalovirus status from the catalog of TCR beta chain sequences. V and J gene assignment, in a later analysis, came from comparing TCR nucleotide sequences with IMGT/GENE-DB human TR gene sequences. The TCRdist pipeline was used in a later analysis to assign CDR3 sequences and most-parsimonious VDJ recombination scenarios. In a later analysis, every TCR beta chain was defined by the combination of its CDR3 amino acid sequence and its V-gene family, and reads without a unique V-gene family were dropped. As a way to deal with suspected cross-contamination and a sequencing artifact, a later analysis dropped approximately 570 nucleotide sequences that were highly shared and had low generation probability. A later analysis calculated a clonal expansion index for each public chain from normalized within-repertoire ranks of inferred template counts. In a later analysis, generation probabilities were computed with a VDJ recombination model fitted to out-of-frame rearrangements, and the resulting probabilities were checked against IGoR. Hypergeometric tests were used in a later analysis to score TCR-TCR, TCR-HLA and TCR-CMV co-occurrence, with a repertoire-size bias correction applied to the TCR pairs. In a later analysis, false discovery rates were estimated by permuting HLA or CMV assignments 20 times. In a later analysis, co-occurring TCRs were grouped with DBSCAN, and TCRdist sequence similarity was added when clustering was performed within HLA-allele-positive subsets. Co-occurrence clustering excluded repertoires with fewer than 30,000 or more than 120,000 public chains, plus five with anomalous nucleotide sharing. The source is immuneACCESS, and TCRdb retained only in-frame sequences with V and J called. Part of the clones is not carried over; for the studies checked, unresolved V genes explain less than half of this, and the remainder is unexplained. V and J calls and clone size are as listed in that table; D and trimming were resolved from the DNA. The sample data list roughly 120,000 clones, and 80% to 90% of these were observed just once. The ten largest clones add up to roughly 10% of the sample.

The paper as a whole reports these results and caveats: The 87-base-pair reads could not distinguish some IMGT-functional V segments, including TRBV6-2 and TRBV6-3, so those segments were excluded. Linkage disequilibrium might explain the correlated functional status among segregating V segments, but an unknown experimental factor could not be excluded. Roughly uniform sequencing depth across donors was assumed in presence/absence analyses, although this assumption may not hold. In an earlier analysis of approximately 600 of the donors, most TCR beta V segments were observed in productive rearrangements about 90% or about 30% of the time, broadly matching IMGT annotations. A later analysis found that HLA-associated TCR beta chains were more clonally expanded and had lower generation probabilities than equally common non-associated chains. The cohort was sequenced for TCR beta chains only, and without alpha or paired-chain data the features that could be detected were limited. A further reported finding was that TCR beta sequences accurately predicted the HLA-A and HLA-B alleles for most subjects in the first cohort. In a later analysis, the rate of TCR association differed among HLA loci, with DRB1 alleles having the most associated TCRs and HLA-C alleles having the fewest. Assigning TCR associations to individual alleles was difficult when HLA alleles, especially DR and DQ, strongly co-occurred. An association between a missense DCLRE1C variant and V-gene and J-gene trimming of TCR beta chains was found in a later genetic analysis and replicated in an independent cohort. Immune exposure information for the cohort was limited to CMV serostatus. In vitro tests confirmed that a few of the cytomegalovirus-associated TCR beta chains recognize cytomegalovirus antigens. In the study, approximately 160 TCR beta chains were listed as associated with cytomegalovirus. The authors suggested that the approach could potentially be generalized to other disease states and immunological phenotypes. A later analysis associated 15,000 to 20,000 TCR beta sequences with specific HLA alleles at a false discovery rate of 0.05. The classifier was reported to diagnose cytomegalovirus status with high specificity and sensitivity in both the original and validation cohorts. HLA typing was unavailable for some donors at each locus, so association tests used only the typed subset. In a later genetic analysis, fewer N-insertions in productive TCRs were reported among donors in an Asian-associated ancestry cluster than the roughly 640-donor mean. Most TCR sequences were observed very rarely across donors, whereas some public TCRs were present in many individuals. According to a later analysis, most CMV-associated TCR beta chains appeared to be HLA-restricted, and the HLA associations seemed to be driven largely by CMV exposure. Roughly 17 rarely observed V segments, including chromosome 9 orphons, were excluded from the earlier analysis of some 590 of the donors because counts were too low. A cluster of highly shared sequence variants was judged likely to represent a technical artifact of the sequencing pipeline. Several of the top co-occurrence clusters appeared to be linked to parvovirus B19, influenza, CMV and Epstein-Barr virus, according to a later analysis.

The CDR3 covers 15 residues, taking in both the cysteine and the phenylalanine. This entry keeps only the CDR3 DNA: 45 bases, framed from base 1. Looking up the germline V gene yields CDR1 SGHRS and CDR2 YFSETQ. On this clone itself: The antigen this receptor binds is unknown. No base quality values were provided; no much bigger clone lies one nucleotide off.

The cohort comprised hundreds of healthy bone marrow donors. Cohort members were all nominally healthy when sampled, although unrecorded immune exposures were likely present. The donor tested CMV seropositive and was one of the 289 seropositive cohort members. A peripheral blood sample was provided by each donor, and peripheral blood mononuclear cells were used for TCR beta sequencing. Genomic DNA was extracted from the blood cell samples with the Qiagen DNeasy Blood Extraction Kit. The receptor was isolated from a male donor in good health and CMV-seropositive. The sequencing input was PBMCs. The V and J segments used are TRBV5-1 and TRBJ2-5; 10 bases in the middle match TRBD2. The DNA end lines up better with TRBJ2-7; the J call may be wrong. CDR3 protein: CASRPGLAATYEQYF. At the DNA level, the sequence is TGCGCCAGCAGACCAGGACTAGCGGCAACCTACGAGCAGTACTTC.